The clone carrying this TCR beta chain was counted a few times. What it binds is unknown. PCR employed 60 Vbeta and 13 Jbeta primers. Sequenced by immunoSEQ multiplex PCR; TCRdb stores in-frame clones only, minus some. Of approximately 69,000 clones listed, 60% to 85% are singletons. The source of the sample is a study of cytomegalovirus exposure and HLA in healthy donors. The study's findings and limits: Presence/absence results assume similar sequencing depth per donor, which may not hold. TCR beta chains associated with HLA were, in a later analysis, more clonally expanded than equally common others.

The sample comprised PBMCs. This sequence was found in a man younger than 35 in good health and CMV-seronegative.

The CDR3 loop reads CASSSGQGLNSPLHF. The CDR3 bases are TGTGCCAGCAGCTCGGGACAGGGTCTCAATTCACCCCTCCACTTT. This chain links TRBV5-8 with TRBJ1-6; 9 nucleotides agree with TRBD1. CDR3 length: 15 residues. V shed 3 bases and J 7 bases; nucleotides not matched to a gene: 5. Germline lookup yields CDR1 SGHTS and CDR2 YDEGEE.